The T cell receptor (beta chain) under discussion was sequenced for a study of memory CD4+ T cells and cytomegalovirus serostatus. Study-wide results and caveats: Each of 65 to 70 CMV-associated TCRbeta sequences occurred in one to five individuals. Repertoires predicted CMV serostatus with median bootstrapped AUC of 0.95.

Single viable CD3+CD4+CD8-CD45RO+ cells were sorted as the memory CD4+ T cells. This clone was observed a few times. What it binds is not known. The CDR3 is made up of 11 amino acids. Trimming stripped 3 bases from V and 8 bases from J, with 10 bases between. Germline loops: CDR1 DFQATT, CDR2 SNEGSKA (reference sequence). In the original processing: Out-of-frame sequences were removed, leaving 2,204,828 distinct TCRbeta sequences. Repertoires were generated with immunoSEQ multiplex PCR, while TCRdb's copy carries only in-frame clones and drops some. D and trimming come from the DNA, and the V and J calls and clone size come from that table. The sample lists about 59,000 clones; over 70% were seen once.

Sequenced sample: memory CD4+ T cells from blood. The chain combines TRBV20-1 with TRBJ1-2; D unclear. This TCR was recovered from an adult in good health and CMV-seronegative. Some clones in this sample may be carry-over from other donors' samples. The DNA for the CDR3 is TGCAGTGCTAGCCGTGGAGAGGGCTACACCTTC. This encodes CSASRGEGYTF.